The TCR beta chain described here comes from a study of cytomegalovirus exposure and HLA in healthy donors. It was with 60 Vbeta and 13 Jbeta primers that the PCR ran. Repertoires were generated with immunoSEQ multiplex PCR, while TCRdb's copy carries only in-frame clones and drops some. In the table there are around 150,000 clones, 79% of which are singletons. Study-wide findings and caveats: Later, an analysis showed that TCR beta chains associated with HLA were more clonally expanded than others that were equally common. Reported findings show TCR beta sequences accurately forecast HLA-A and HLA-B alleles in most subjects. Reported results showed that the classifier diagnosed cytomegalovirus status with high specificity and sensitivity. Rates of TCR association differed by HLA locus in a later analysis, with DRB1 highest and HLA-C lowest.

This clone came up a few times. What it binds is not known. The CDR3 is 15 residues long. J gave up 5 bases and V 5 bases, and 4 bases lay outside the gene matches. Germline V gene lookup returns CDR1 SNHLY and CDR2 FYNNEI. Material: PBMCs. The receptor's source is a middle-aged man in good health and CMV-seropositive. The V call is TRBV2, the J call TRBJ2-5; 14 bases agree with TRBD2. The CDR3 is CASSPGTSGSETQYF. CDR3 DNA sequence: TGTGCCAGCAGTCCAGGGACTAGCGGGAGTGAGACCCAGTACTTC.